This T cell receptor beta chain was identified during a study of CD8+ T cells in alopecia areata. Germline CDR1 LGHNA, CDR2 YSLEER. V lost 0 bases, J lost 2 bases, and 10 bases lay in between. This CDR3 spans 15 amino acids. Those with alopecia areata gave lesional scalp punch biopsies and peripheral blood. Using a FACSAria, the CD4+ and CD8+ T cells were sorted from the PBMCs. RNA was isolated and reverse transcribed to cDNA, the sequencing template. TCRdb's table, derived via immunoSEQ multiplex PCR, lists solely in-frame clones and lacks some. The profile shows 150,000 to 160,000 clones, around 55% of them singletons. For this clone: Its cognate antigen is unknown.

Overall study findings and caveats: For lesional scalp, especially alopecia totalis/universalis, clonality was higher than in normal scalp. Scalp sequencing captures resident alphabeta T cells of normal skin too.

This chain joins TRBV4-3 and TRBJ1-1; the D gene is possibly TRBD1 (5 bases). The receptor comes from a human donor with alopecia areata. This material consisted of CD8+ T cells sorted from blood, taken at week 0. The CDR3 DNA follows: TGCGCCAGCAGCCAAGATACAGGAGGCAACACTGAAGCTTTCTTT. Amino acids: CASSQDTGGNTEAFF.